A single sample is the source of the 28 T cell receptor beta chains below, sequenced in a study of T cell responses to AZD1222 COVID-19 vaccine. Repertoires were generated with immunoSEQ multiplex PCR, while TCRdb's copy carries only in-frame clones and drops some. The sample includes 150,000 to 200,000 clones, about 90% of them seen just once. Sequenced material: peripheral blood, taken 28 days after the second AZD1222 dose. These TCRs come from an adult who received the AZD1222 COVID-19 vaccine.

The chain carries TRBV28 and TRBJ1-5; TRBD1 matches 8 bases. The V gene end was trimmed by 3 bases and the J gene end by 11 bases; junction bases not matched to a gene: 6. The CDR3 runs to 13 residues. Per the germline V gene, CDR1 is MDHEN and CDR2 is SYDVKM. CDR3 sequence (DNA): TGTGCCAGCAGTTTCTCCACAGGGGGTACCCAGCATTTT. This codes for CASSFSTGGTQHF.

The CDR3 loop reads CASSLGAGTSGGYTGELFF. CDR3 DNA sequence: TGTGCCAGCAGCTTGGGAGCCGGGACTAGCGGGGGTTACACCGGGGAGCTGTTTTTT. The V gene is TRBV5-4, the J gene TRBJ2-2, with 14 bases identical to TRBD2. The V and J ends lost 0 bases and 3 bases, in that order; junction bases with no gene match: 7. The CDR3 is 19 residues long. The germline V gene encodes CDR1 SGHNT and CDR2 YYREEE (reference sequence). Full variable domain (remainder filled in from reference TRBV5-4 and TRBJ2-2): ETGVTQSPTHLIKTRGQQVTLRCSSQSGHNTVSWYQQALGQGPQFIFQYYREEENGRGNFPPRFSGLQFPNYSSELNVNALELDDSALYLCASSLGAGTSGGYTGELFFGEGSRLTVL.

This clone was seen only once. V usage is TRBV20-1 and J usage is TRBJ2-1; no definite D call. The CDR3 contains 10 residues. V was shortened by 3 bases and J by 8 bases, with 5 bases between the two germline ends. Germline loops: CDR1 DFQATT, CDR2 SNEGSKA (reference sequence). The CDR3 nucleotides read TGCAGTGCTAGTTTCCATGAGCAGTTCTTC. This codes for CSASFHEQFF.

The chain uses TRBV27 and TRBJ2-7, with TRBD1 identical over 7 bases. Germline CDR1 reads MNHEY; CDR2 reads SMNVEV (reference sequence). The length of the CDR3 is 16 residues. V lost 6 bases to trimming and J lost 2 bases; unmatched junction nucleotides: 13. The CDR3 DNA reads TGTGCCAGCAGCCTAAACCCCACAGGGGTGACCTACGAGCAGTACTTC. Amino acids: CASSLNPTGVTYEQYF.

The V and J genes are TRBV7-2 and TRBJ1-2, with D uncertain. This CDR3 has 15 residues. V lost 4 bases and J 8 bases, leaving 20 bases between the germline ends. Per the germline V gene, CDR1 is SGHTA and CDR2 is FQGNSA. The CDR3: CASSSRSGPSVGYTF. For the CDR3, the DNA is TGTGCCAGCAGCTCAAGATCCGGACCCTCCGTAGGCTACACCTTC.

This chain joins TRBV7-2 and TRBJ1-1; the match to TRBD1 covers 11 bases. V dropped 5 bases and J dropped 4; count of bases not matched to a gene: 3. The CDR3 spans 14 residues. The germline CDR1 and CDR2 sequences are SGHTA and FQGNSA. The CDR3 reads CASSRDRGVTEAFF. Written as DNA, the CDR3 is TGTGCCAGCAGCCGGGACAGGGGGGTCACTGAAGCTTTCTTT.

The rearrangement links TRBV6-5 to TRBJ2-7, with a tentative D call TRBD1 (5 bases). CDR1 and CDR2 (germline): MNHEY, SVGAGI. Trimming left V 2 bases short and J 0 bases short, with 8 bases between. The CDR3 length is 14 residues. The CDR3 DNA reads TGTGCCAGCAGTTACAGGGGTAGCTCCTACGAGCAGTACTTC. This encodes CASSYRGSSYEQYF.

The CDR3 bases are TGTGCCAGCAGTTACTCGCCGTCCTCGACAGGGGGCTTTGGCTACACCTTC. Translating gives CASSYSPSSTGGFGYTF. The gene calls are TRBV6-2 or TRBV6-3 and TRBJ1-2, with 10 bases that match TRBD1. Unmatched junction bases numbered 11, after V lost 0 bases and J lost 7 bases. Germline assignment: CDR1 MNHEY and CDR2 SVGEGT. This CDR3 spans 17 amino acids.

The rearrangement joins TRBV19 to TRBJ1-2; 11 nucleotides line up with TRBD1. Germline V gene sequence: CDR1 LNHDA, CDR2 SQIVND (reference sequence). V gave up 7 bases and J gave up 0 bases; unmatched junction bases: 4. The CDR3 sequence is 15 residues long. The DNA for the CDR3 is TGTGCCAGTACTCGGACAGGGGGCTCTAACTATGGCTACACCTTC. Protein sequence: CASTRTGGSNYGYTF.

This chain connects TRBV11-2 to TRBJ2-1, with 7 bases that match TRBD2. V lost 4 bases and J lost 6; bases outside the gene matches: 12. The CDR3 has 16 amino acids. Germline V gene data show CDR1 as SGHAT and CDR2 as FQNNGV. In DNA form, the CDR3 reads TGTGCCAGCAGCTCGGTGGCGCGGGGGAAGGCCAATGAGCAGTTCTTC. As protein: CASSSVARGKANEQFF.

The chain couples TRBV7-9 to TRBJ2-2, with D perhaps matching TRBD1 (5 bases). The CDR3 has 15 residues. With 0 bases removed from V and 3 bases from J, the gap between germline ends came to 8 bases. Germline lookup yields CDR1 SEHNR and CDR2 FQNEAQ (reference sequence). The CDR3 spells CASSLAGPDTGELFF. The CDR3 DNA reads TGTGCCAGCAGCTTAGCGGGGCCAGACACCGGGGAGCTGTTTTTT.

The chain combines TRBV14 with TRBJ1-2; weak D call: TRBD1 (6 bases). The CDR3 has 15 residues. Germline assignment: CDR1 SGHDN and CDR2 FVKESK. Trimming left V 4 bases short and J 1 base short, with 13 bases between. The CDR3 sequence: CASSPVGGVNYGYTF. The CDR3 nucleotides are TGTGCCAGCAGCCCGGTGGGGGGCGTTAACTATGGCTACACCTTC. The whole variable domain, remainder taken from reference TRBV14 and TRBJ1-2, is EAGVTQFPSHSVIEKGQTVTLRCDPISGHDNLYWYRRVMGKEIKFLLHFVKESKQDESGMPNNRFLAERTGGTYSTLKVQPAELEDSGVYFCASSPVGGVNYGYTFGSGTRLTVV.

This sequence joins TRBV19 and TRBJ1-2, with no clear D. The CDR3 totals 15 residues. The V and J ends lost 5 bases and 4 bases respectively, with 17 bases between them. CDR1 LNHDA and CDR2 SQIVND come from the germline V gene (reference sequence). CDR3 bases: TGTGCCAGTAGTGCCTCCCGGGAGCAAGCCTATGGCTACACCTTC. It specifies CASSASREQAYGYTF.

This chain's CDR3 is CASSGGRSYNEQFF. As DNA, the CDR3 is TGTGCCAGCAGCGGAGGTCGCTCCTACAATGAGCAGTTCTTC. This chain uses TRBV28 with TRBJ2-1; perhaps TRBD2 as D (5 bases). CDR3 size: 14 residues. V shed 6 bases and J shed 0 bases, with 9 bases lying between them. CDR1 and CDR2 (germline): MDHEN, SYDVKM.

The CDR3: CAWSVGQGRGNTIYF. The CDR3 DNA follows: TGTGCCTGGAGTGTGGGGCAGGGCCGCGGAAACACCATATATTTT. The chain employs TRBV30 and TRBJ1-3; D may be TRBD1 (5 bases). Germline V gene sequence: CDR1 GTSNPN, CDR2 SVGIG (reference sequence). This CDR3 region has 15 residues. V was shortened by 0 bases and J by 4 bases, with 13 bases between the two germline ends.

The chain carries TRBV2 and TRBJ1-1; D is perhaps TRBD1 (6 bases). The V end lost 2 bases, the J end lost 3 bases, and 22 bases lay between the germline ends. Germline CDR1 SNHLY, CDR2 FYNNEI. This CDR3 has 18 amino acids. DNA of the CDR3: TGTGCCAGCAGTGAACTTGTAGGGGGACCTACTCGGTACACTGAAGCTTTCTTT. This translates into CASSELVGGPTRYTEAFF. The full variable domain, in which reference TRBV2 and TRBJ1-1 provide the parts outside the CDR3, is EPEVTQTPSHQVTQMGQEVILRCVPISNHLYFYWYRQILGQKVEFLVSFYNNEISEKSEIFDDQFSVERPDGSNFTLKIRSTKLEDSAMYFCASSELVGGPTRYTEAFFGQGTRLTVV.

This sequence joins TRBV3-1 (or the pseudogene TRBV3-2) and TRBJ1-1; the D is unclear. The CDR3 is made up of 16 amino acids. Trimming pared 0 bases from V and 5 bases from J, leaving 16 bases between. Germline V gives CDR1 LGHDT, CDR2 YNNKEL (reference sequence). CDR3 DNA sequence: TGTGCCAGCAGCCAAGATCCTACGGTTTCGTGGACTGAAGCTTTCTTT. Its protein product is CASSQDPTVSWTEAFF.

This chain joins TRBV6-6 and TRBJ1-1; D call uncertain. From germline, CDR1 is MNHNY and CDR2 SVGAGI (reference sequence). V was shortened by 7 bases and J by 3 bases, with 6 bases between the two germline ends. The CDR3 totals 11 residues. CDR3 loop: CASIYHTEAFF. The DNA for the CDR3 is TGTGCCAGCATCTATCACACTGAAGCTTTCTTT.

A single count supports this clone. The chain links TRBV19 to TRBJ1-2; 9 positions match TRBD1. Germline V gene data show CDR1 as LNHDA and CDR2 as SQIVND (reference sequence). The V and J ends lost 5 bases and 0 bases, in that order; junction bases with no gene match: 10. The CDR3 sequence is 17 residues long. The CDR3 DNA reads TGTGCCAGTAGTTTGTATCCGGGACAGGGTCCTAACTATGGCTACACCTTC. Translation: CASSLYPGQGPNYGYTF.

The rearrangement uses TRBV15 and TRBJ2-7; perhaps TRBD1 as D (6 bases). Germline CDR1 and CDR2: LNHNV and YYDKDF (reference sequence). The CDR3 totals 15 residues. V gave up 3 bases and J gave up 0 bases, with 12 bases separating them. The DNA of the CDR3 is TGTGCCACCAGCAGGCCAGACAGGTTCTCCTACGAGCAGTACTTC. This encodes CATSRPDRFSYEQYF.

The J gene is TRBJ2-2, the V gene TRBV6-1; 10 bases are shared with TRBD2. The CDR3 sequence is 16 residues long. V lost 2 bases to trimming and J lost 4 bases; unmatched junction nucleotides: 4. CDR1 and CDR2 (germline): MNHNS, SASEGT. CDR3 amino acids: CASSELAGDSTGELFF. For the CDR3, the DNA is TGTGCCAGCAGTGAACTAGCGGGAGATTCCACCGGGGAGCTGTTTTTT.

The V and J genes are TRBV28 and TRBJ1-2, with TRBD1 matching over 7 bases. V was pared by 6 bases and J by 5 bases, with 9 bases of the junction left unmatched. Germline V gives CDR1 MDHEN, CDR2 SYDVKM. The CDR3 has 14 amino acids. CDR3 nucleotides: TGTGCCAGCAGCCTGGTAGGGGGCGGGTATGGCTACACCTTC. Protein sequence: CASSLVGGGYGYTF.

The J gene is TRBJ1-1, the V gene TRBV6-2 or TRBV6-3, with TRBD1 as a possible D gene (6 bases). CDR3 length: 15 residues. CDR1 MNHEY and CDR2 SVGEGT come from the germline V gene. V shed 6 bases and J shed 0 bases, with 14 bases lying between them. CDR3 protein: CASSLQGRLNTEAFF. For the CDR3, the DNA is TGTGCCAGCAGCCTACAGGGTCGGTTGAACACTGAAGCTTTCTTT.

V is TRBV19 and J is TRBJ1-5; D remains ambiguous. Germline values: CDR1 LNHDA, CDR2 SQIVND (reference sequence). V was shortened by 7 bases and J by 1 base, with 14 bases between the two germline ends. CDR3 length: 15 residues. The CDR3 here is CASKRVVGSNQPQHF. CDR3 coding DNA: TGTGCCAGTAAGCGGGTGGTGGGCAGCAATCAGCCCCAGCATTTT.

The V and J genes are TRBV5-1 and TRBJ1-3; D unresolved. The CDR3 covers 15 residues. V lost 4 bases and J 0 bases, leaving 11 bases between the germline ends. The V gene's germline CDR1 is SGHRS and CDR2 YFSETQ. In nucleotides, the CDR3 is TGCGCCAGCAGCACCGGGCCCTACTCTGGAAACACCATATATTTT. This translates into CASSTGPYSGNTIYF. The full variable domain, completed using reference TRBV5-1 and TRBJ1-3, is KAGVTQTPRYLIKTRGQQVTLSCSPISGHRSVSWYQQTPGQGLQFLFEYFSETQRNKGNFPGRFSGRQFSNSRSEMNVSTLELGDSALYLCASSTGPYSGNTIYFGEGSWLTVV.

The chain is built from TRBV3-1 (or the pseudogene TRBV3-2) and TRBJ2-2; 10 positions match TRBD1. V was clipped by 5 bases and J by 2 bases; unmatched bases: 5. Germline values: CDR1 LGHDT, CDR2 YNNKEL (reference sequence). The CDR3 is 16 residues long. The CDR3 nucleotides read TGTGCCAGCAGCTTAGACAGGGGGCGAAACACCGGGGAGCTGTTTTTT. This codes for CASSLDRGRNTGELFF.

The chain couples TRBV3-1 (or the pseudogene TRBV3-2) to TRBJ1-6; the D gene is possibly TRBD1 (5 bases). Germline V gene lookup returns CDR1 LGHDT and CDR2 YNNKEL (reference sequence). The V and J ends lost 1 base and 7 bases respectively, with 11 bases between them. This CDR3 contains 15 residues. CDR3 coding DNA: TGTGCCAGCAGCCAAGGGAGCAGGGACAATTCACCCCTCCACTTT. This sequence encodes CASSQGSRDNSPLHF.

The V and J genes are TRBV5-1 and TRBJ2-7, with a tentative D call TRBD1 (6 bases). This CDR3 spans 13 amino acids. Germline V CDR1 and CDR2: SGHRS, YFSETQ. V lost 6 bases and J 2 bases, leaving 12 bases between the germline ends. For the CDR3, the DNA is TGCGCCAGCAAACCTACAGGGACCTACGAGCAGTACTTC. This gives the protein CASKPTGTYEQYF. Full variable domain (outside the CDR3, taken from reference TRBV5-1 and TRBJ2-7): KAGVTQTPRYLIKTRGQQVTLSCSPISGHRSVSWYQQTPGQGLQFLFEYFSETQRNKGNFPGRFSGRQFSNSRSEMNVSTLELGDSALYLCASKPTGTYEQYFGPGTRLTVT.